Each of the 23 T cell receptor beta chains below was sequenced from the same sample in a study of cytomegalovirus exposure and HLA in healthy donors. In the PCR, 60 Vbeta and 13 Jbeta primers were used. The table came from immunoSEQ multiplex PCR; TCRdb's copy has only in-frame clones and leaves some out. The sample yields around 94,000 clones, around 68% seen once. The sample was PBMCs. Every receptor here comes from a human donor in good health.

V is TRBV5-1 and J is TRBJ2-7, with TRBD1 matching over 9 bases. The V and J ends lost 4 bases and 5 bases, in that order; junction bases with no gene match: 7. This CDR3 is 14 amino acids long. Looked up from germline, CDR1 is SGHRS and CDR2 is YFSETQ. CDR3 nucleotides: TGCGCCAGCAGCCAGGGACAGGGAAAAGACGAGCAGTACTTC. Its protein product is CASSQGQGKDEQYF.

This chain uses TRBV18 with TRBJ1-1; D is unclear. V was trimmed by 6 bases and J by 6 bases, leaving 14 bases between them. CDR1 and CDR2 (germline): KGHSH, LQKENI. CDR3 length: 13 amino acids. Here the CDR3 DNA reads TGTGCCAGCTCGCCCACGGGGAGGGCTGAAGCTTTCTTT. It encodes CASSPTGRAEAFF.

Notes on this clone: The sample has other DNA sequences that encode this CDR3 too. The chain has TRBV29-1 and TRBJ1-2; 12 positions agree with TRBD1. The J segment lost 3 bases and the V segment lost 3 bases, leaving 23 bases of the junction unmatched. Germline lookup yields CDR1 SQVTM and CDR2 ANQGSEA. CDR3 length: 21 residues. The CDR3 DNA is TGCAGCGTTGAGGATCTAAGGGACAGGGGGCAAGAATATGACCGCGACTATGGCTACACCTTC. The encoded protein is CSVEDLRDRGQEYDRDYGYTF.

The gene calls are TRBV6-5 and TRBJ2-3; possible D gene TRBD2, 6 bases. CDR1 and CDR2 from the germline V gene are MNHEY and SVGAGI. This CDR3 contains 15 residues. The V and J ends lost 7 bases and 2 bases respectively, with 16 bases between them. The CDR3 bases are TGTGCCAGCAAACTGGGTAGCGGAGACACAGATACGCAGTATTTT. It yields the protein CASKLGSGDTDTQYF.

V gene TRBV6-1 combines with J gene TRBJ1-2; no reliable D call. In germline, CDR1 is MNHNS, CDR2 SASEGT. The CDR3 consists of 11 residues. V was shortened by 10 bases and J by 4 bases, with 10 bases between the two germline ends. CDR3 region: CATLSLYGYTF. For the CDR3, the DNA is TGTGCCACCCTCTCCCTCTATGGCTACACCTTC.

The chain combines TRBV6-1 with TRBJ2-5; 10 nucleotides agree with TRBD1. The DNA end is more similar to TRBJ2-7, so the J call may be wrong. The V gene's germline CDR1 is MNHNS and CDR2 SASEGT. The CDR3 loop spans 15 amino acids. The CDR3 DNA follows: TGTGCCAGCAGTTTATGGGGACAGGGGAACTACGAGCAGTACTTC. Protein product: CASSLWGQGNYEQYF.

The rearrangement uses TRBV28 and TRBJ1-2; D gene ambiguous. Trimming pared 3 bases from V and 2 bases from J, leaving 10 bases between. From germline, CDR1 is MDHEN and CDR2 SYDVKM. There are 14 residues in the CDR3. Written as DNA, the CDR3 is TGTGCCAGCAGTTTTGGGCAGGCGAACTATGGCTACACCTTC. Translated: CASSFGQANYGYTF.

The rearrangement links TRBV21-1 to TRBJ2-5; TRBD1, the table's D call, lacks a check against the DNA. TRBV21-1 constitutes a pseudogene. The CDR3 has 18 amino acids. In DNA, the CDR3 is TGTGCCAGCAGCCAAGATCAAGACAGGGGGGGGGACCAAGAGACCCAGTACTTC. This codes for CASSQDQDRGGDQETQYF.

The chain couples TRBV4-1 to TRBJ1-2; TRBD1 matches at 8 bases. Germline CDR1 and CDR2: MGHRA and YSYEKL. With V trimmed by 4 bases and J by 4 bases, 11 bases remained unmatched. This CDR3 has 16 residues. In DNA, the CDR3 is TGCGCCAGCAGCCGCGAACCGGGACAGGCCCTCTATGGCTACACCTTC. As protein: CASSREPGQALYGYTF.

The V and J genes are TRBV18 and TRBJ2-3; 14 bases are a match to TRBD2. The V gene end was trimmed by 4 bases and the J gene end by 7 bases; junction bases not matched to a gene: 4. The CDR3 sequence is 15 residues long. Germline V gene sequence: CDR1 KGHSH, CDR2 LQKENI. CDR3 bases: TGTGCCAGCTCACACGGACTAGCGGGAGGAAATACGCAGTATTTT. This translates into CASSHGLAGGNTQYF. The full variable domain, rest sourced from reference TRBV18 and TRBJ2-3, is NAGVMQNPRHLVRRRGQEARLRCSPMKGHSHVYWYRQLPEEGLKFMVYLQKENIIDESGMPKERFSAEFPKEGPSILRIQQVVRGDSAAYFCASSHGLAGGNTQYFGPGTRLTVL.

Only a few counts were recorded for this clone. This sequence joins TRBV29-1 and TRBJ2-7, with TRBD2 matching 8 bases. Unmatched junction bases numbered 6, after V lost 4 bases and J lost 1 base. The CDR3 has 14 residues. Looked up from germline, CDR1 is SQVTM and CDR2 is ANQGSEA. The CDR3 sequence: CSVAGGRKSYEQYF. CDR3 bases: TGCAGCGTTGCTGGCGGGAGGAAGTCCTACGAGCAGTACTTC.

This clone was counted between two and nine times. The gene calls are TRBV30 and TRBJ2-5; a possible D gene is TRBD1 (6 bases). The CDR3 is 16 residues long. Germline lookup yields CDR1 GTSNPN and CDR2 SVGIG (reference sequence). Trimming left V 2 bases short and J 7 bases short, with 23 bases between. CDR3 coding DNA: TGTGCCTGGAGTCCGCCGGGACACGGGTACCGGGGGACCCAGTACTTC. As protein: CAWSPPGHGYRGTQYF.

The V and J genes are TRBV19 and TRBJ1-1; TRBD1 matches at 7 bases. J was trimmed by 6 bases and V by 3 bases; bases with no gene match: 7. The CDR3 consists of 14 residues. Germline CDR1 is LNHDA and CDR2 is SQIVND (reference sequence). The CDR3 loop is CASSIEGQYSEAFF. The DNA of the CDR3 is TGTGCCAGTAGTATTGAGGGACAGTACTCTGAAGCTTTCTTT.

This chain joins TRBV7-8 and TRBJ2-7; a possible D gene is TRBD2 (6 bases). The V and J ends lost 5 bases and 10 bases respectively, with 21 bases between them. The CDR3 runs 14 residues. Germline values: CDR1 SGHVS, CDR2 FQNEAQ. CDR3 loop: CASSPLEGRELQYF. CDR3 nucleotides: TGTGCCAGCAGCCCCCTGGAGGGCAGGGAATTACAGTACTTC.

There are a few counts of this clone. The gene calls are TRBV10-2 and TRBJ2-1; TRBD1 aligns across 9 bases. Trimming at V came to 7 bases and at J to 8 bases, leaving 15 bases not matched to a gene. Germline lookup yields CDR1 WSHSY and CDR2 SAAADI. The CDR3 totals 16 residues. The CDR3 loop reads CASKIQGANGGDEQFF. DNA for the CDR3: TGCGCCAGCAAAATACAGGGGGCGAACGGGGGCGATGAGCAGTTCTTC.

This chain uses TRBV7-9 with TRBJ2-3; maybe TRBD1 (6 bases). Germline lookup yields CDR1 SEHNR and CDR2 FQNEAQ (reference sequence). Trimming stripped 1 base from V and 0 bases from J, with 14 bases between. The CDR3 spans 17 residues. The CDR3 loop is CASSLVQAGVSTDTQYF. In DNA, the CDR3 is TGTGCCAGCAGCTTAGTCCAGGCAGGGGTAAGCACAGATACGCAGTATTTT.

The genes are TRBV23-1 and TRBJ2-3; unclear D gene. TRBV23-1 is assigned to the ORF class and has an uncertain function. The CDR3 contains 17 residues. V lost 1 base, J lost 5 bases, and 19 bases lay in between. The CDR3 DNA sequence: TGCGCCAGCAGTCAATTTCTCACCTCCCCGTGGCAAGATACGCAGTATTTT. Residues: CASSQFLTSPWQDTQYF.

This chain uses TRBV14 with TRBJ2-1; 7 nucleotides align to TRBD2. The CDR3 loop spans 15 amino acids. Germline lookup yields CDR1 SGHDN and CDR2 FVKESK. V was clipped by 1 base and J by 1 base; unmatched bases: 1. CDR3 nucleotide sequence: TGTGCCAGCAGCCAAGCGGGAGGATCCTACAATGAGCAGTTCTTC. This translates into CASSQAGGSYNEQFF.

The chain employs TRBV7-9 and TRBJ2-7; possible D gene TRBD1, 6 bases. Germline assignment: CDR1 SEHNR and CDR2 FQNEAQ (reference sequence). This CDR3 is built from 13 residues. Trimming cost V 5 bases and J 4 bases, with 12 bases left between them. The CDR3: CASSPGTLYEQYF. In nucleotides, the CDR3 is TGTGCCAGCAGCCCCGGGACATTATACGAGCAGTACTTC. Full variable domain (remainder filled in from reference TRBV7-9 and TRBJ2-7): DTGVSQNPRHKITKRGQNVTFRCDPISEHNRLYWYRQTLGQGPEFLTYFQNEAQLEKSRLLSDRFSAERPKGSFSTLEIQRTEQGDSAMYLCASSPGTLYEQYFGPGTRLTVT.

This clone is medium-sized in the sample. CDR3 nucleotides: TGTGCCAGCAGCTTGGGGCAGGCCGGGGAGCTGTTTTTT. This sequence encodes CASSLGQAGELFF. V usage is TRBV5-6 and J usage is TRBJ2-2; D remains unclear. The V gene lost 0 bases and the J gene lost 6 bases, with 6 bases spanning the gap. The CDR3 totals 13 residues. Germline CDR1 and CDR2: SGHDT and YYEEEE.

This chain uses TRBV7-7 with TRBJ2-2, with 7 bases lining up with TRBD1. V shed 4 bases, J shed 2 bases, and the junction held 4 bases outside the gene matches. This CDR3 comprises 15 residues. The germline V gene has CDR1 SSHAT and CDR2 FNYEAQ (reference sequence). CDR3: CASSSRQGNTGELFF. In DNA, the CDR3 is TGTGCCAGCAGCTCGAGACAGGGCAACACCGGGGAGCTGTTTTTT.

The V gene is TRBV11-2, the J gene TRBJ2-5; possible D gene TRBD1, 6 bases. The germline V gene encodes CDR1 SGHAT and CDR2 FQNNGV. There are 16 residues in the CDR3. The V gene lost 1 base and the J gene lost 5 bases, with 17 bases spanning the gap. DNA for the CDR3: TGTGCCAGCAGCTTAGGAGGGGCAGGGGTAGGGGAGACCCAGTACTTC. It codes for CASSLGGAGVGETQYF.

J is TRBJ2-3 and V is TRBV2; TRBD2 aligns across 8 bases. V shed 10 bases and J 3 bases; nucleotides not matched to a gene: 6. This CDR3 is built from 13 residues. Germline CDR1 SNHLY, CDR2 FYNNEI. The CDR3 loop is CATGGAGTDTQYF. The CDR3 DNA reads as TGTGCCACCGGGGGGGCCGGAACAGATACGCAGTATTTT. Filled out from reference TRBV2 and TRBJ2-3, the complete variable domain reads EPEVTQTPSHQVTQMGQEVILRCVPISNHLYFYWYRQILGQKVEFLVSFYNNEISEKSEIFDDQFSVERPDGSNFTLKIRSTKLEDSAMYFCATGGAGTDTQYFGPGTRLTVL.